This TCR beta chain is from a study of cytomegalovirus exposure and HLA in healthy donors. Study overall: Earlier work reported 117 million unique TCR beta sequences from 170 million or so T cells.

The PCR made use of 60 Vbeta and 13 Jbeta primers. Repertoires were generated with immunoSEQ multiplex PCR, while TCRdb's copy carries only in-frame clones and drops some. The sample consists of 150,000 to 200,000 clones, nearly 80% of them appearing once. The J segment lost 4 bases and the V segment lost 3 bases, leaving 10 bases of the junction unmatched. Germline V CDR1 and CDR2: SGHRS, YFSETQ. The CDR3 extends over 16 amino acids. The rearrangement links TRBV5-1 to TRBJ1-2; the match to TRBD1 covers 9 bases. This sequence originates from a woman between 40 and 50 years old in good health and CMV-seronegative. The sample comprised PBMCs. The CDR3 sequence: CASSWTGGQGVYGYTF. The CDR3 DNA follows: TGCGCCAGCAGCTGGACGGGGGGACAGGGCGTCTATGGCTACACCTTC.